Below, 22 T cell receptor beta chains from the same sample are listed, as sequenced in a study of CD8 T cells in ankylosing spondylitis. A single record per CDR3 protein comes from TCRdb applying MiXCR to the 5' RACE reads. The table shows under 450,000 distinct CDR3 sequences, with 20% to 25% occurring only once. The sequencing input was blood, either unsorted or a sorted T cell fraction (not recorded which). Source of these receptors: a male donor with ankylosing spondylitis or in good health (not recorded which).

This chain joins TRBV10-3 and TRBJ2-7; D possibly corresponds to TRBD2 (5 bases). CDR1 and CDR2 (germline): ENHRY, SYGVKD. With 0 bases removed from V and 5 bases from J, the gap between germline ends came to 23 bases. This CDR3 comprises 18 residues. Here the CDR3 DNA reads TGTGCCATCAGTGAGTCGGGAGAATCAGGAGGTCTAGACCACGAGCAGTACTTC. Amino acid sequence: CAISESGESGGLDHEQYF.

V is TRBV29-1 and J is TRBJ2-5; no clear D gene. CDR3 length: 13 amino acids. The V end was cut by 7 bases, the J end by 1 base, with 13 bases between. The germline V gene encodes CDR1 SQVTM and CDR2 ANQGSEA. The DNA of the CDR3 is TGCAGCGCCGTCCGGGCAACCCAAGAGACCCAGTACTTC. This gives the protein CSAVRATQETQYF.

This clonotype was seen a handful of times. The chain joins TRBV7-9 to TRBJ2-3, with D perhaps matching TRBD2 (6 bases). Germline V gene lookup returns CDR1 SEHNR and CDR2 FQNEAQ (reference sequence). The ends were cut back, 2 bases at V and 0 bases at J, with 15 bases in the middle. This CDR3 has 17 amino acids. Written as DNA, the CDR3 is TGTGCCAGCAGCTTAAGGGACTCTACATTTAGCACAGATACGCAGTATTTT. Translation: CASSLRDSTFSTDTQYF.

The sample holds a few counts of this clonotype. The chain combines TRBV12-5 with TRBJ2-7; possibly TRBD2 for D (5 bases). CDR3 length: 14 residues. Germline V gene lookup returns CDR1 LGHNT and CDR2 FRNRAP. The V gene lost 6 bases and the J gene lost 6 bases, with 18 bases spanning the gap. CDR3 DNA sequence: TGTGCTAGTGGCGTAATCGTTACTAGGCGCGAGCAGTACTTC. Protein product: CASGVIVTRREQYF.

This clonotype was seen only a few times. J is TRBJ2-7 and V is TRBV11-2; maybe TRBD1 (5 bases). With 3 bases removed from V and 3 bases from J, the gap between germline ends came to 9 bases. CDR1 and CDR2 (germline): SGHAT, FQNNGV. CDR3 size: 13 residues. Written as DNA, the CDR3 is TGTGCCAGCAGCTTGGGGCCCATCTACGAGCAGTACTTC. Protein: CASSLGPIYEQYF.

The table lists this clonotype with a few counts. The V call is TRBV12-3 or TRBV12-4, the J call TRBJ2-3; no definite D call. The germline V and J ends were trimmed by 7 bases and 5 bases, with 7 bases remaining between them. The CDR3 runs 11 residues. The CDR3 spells CASKTGDTQYF. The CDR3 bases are TGTGCCAGCAAAACGGGAGATACGCAGTATTTT.

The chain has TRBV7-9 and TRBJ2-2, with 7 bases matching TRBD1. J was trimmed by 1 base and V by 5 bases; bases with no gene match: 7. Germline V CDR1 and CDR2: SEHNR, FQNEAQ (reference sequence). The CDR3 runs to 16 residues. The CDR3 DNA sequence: TGTGCCAGCAGCCCCCGGACAGGCCTGAACACCGGGGAGCTGTTTTTT. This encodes CASSPRTGLNTGELFF.

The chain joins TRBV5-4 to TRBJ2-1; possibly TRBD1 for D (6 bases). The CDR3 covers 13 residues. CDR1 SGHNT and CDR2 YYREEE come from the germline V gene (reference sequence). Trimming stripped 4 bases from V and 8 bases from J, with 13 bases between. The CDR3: CASSLKQGYEQFF. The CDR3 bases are TGTGCCAGCAGCCTGAAACAGGGCTATGAGCAGTTCTTC. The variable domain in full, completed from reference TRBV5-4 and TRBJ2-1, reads ETGVTQSPTHLIKTRGQQVTLRCSSQSGHNTVSWYQQALGQGPQFIFQYYREEENGRGNFPPRFSGLQFPNYSSELNVNALELDDSALYLCASSLKQGYEQFFGPGTRLTVL.

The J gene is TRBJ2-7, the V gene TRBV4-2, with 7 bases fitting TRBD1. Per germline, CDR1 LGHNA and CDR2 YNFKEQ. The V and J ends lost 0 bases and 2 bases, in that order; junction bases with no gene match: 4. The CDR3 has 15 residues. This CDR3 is CASSQDFGTAYEQYF. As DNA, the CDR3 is TGTGCCAGCAGCCAAGATTTTGGGACAGCCTACGAGCAGTACTTC.

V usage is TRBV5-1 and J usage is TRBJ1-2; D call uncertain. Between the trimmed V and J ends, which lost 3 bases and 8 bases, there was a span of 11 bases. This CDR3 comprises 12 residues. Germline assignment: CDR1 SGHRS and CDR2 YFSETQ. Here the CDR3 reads CASSSSGSGYTF. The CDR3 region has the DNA TGCGCCAGCAGCTCCTCGGGGTCGGGCTACACCTTC.

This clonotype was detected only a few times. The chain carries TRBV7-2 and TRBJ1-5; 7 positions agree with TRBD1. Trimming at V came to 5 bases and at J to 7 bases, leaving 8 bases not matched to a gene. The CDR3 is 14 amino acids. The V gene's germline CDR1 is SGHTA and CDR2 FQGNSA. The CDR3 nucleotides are TGTGCCAGCAGCCCTGACAGGGAGGTACAGCCCCAGCATTTT. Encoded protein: CASSPDREVQPQHF.

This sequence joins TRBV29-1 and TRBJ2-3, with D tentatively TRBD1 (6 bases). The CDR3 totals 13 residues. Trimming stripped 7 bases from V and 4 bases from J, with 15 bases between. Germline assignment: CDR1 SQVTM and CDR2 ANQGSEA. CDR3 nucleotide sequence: TGCAGCGGAACAGGGTTCGTCGCAGATACGCAGTATTTT. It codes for CSGTGFVADTQYF.

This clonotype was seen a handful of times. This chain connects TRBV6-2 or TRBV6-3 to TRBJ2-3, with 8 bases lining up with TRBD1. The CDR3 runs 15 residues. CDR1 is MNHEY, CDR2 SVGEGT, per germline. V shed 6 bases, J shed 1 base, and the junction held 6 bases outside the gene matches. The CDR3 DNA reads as TGTGCCAGCAGCACGCCGGGACAGGGCACAGATACGCAGTATTTT. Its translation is CASSTPGQGTDTQYF.

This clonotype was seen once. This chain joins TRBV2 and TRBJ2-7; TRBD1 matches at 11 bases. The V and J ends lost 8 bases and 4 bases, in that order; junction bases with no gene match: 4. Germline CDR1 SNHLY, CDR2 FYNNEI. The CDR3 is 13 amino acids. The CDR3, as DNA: TGTGCCAGCGGACAGGGGGCGGGTTACGAGCAGTACTTC. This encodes CASGQGAGYEQYF.

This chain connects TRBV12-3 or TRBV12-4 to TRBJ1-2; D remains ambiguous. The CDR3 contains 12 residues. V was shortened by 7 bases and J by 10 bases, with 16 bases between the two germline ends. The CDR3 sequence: CASKESVSDYTF. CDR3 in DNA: TGTGCCAGCAAAGAAAGTGTCAGCGACTACACCTTC.

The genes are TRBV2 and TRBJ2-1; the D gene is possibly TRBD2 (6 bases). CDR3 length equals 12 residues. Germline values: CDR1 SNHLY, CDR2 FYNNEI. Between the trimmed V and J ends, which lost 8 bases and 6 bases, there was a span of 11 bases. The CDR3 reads CASPGTRNEQFF. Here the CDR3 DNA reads TGTGCCAGCCCGGGGACTCGCAATGAGCAGTTCTTC.

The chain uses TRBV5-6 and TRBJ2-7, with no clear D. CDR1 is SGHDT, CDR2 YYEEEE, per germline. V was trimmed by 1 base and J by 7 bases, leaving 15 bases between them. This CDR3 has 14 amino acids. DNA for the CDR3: TGTGCCAGCAGCTTGCCGGCCGGTAGTGGGGAGCAGTACTTC. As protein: CASSLPAGSGEQYF.

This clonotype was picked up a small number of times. This CDR3 is CALTRAEGGTYNEQFF. DNA for the CDR3: TGTGCCCTCACCCGGGCCGAGGGAGGGACCTACAATGAGCAGTTCTTC. The rearrangement uses TRBV12-3 or TRBV12-4 and TRBJ2-1; TRBD2 matches at 7 bases. J gave up 2 bases and V 11 bases, and 15 bases lay outside the gene matches. CDR3 length: 16 amino acids.

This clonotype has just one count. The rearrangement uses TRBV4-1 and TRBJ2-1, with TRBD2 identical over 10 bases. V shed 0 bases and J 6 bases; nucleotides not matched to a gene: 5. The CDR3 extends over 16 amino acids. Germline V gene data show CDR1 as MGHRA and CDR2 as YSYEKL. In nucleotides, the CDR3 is TGCGCCAGCAGCCAAGATTGGAGCGGGGGGGGCAATGAGCAGTTCTTC. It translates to CASSQDWSGGGNEQFF.

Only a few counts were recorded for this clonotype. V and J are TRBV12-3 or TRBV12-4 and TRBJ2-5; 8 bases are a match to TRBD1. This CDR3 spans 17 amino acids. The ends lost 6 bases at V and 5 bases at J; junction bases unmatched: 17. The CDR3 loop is CASSPPGRTGNLETQYF. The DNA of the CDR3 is TGTGCCAGCAGCCCCCCCGGCCGGACAGGGAATTTGGAGACCCAGTACTTC.

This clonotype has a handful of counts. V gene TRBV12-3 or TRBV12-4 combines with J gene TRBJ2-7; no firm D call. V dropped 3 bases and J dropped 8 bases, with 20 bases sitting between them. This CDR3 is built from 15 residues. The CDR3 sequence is CASSLGKSIRLKQYF. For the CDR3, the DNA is TGTGCCAGCAGTTTGGGTAAATCGATCCGTCTTAAGCAGTACTTC.

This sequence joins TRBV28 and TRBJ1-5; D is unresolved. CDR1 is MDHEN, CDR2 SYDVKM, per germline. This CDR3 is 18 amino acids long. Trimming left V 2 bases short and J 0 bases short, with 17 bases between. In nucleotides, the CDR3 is TGTGCCAGCAGTTTAGGAACGACGGGGAAAAATAGCAATCAGCCCCAGCATTTT. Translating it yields CASSLGTTGKNSNQPQHF.